Below, one T cell receptor beta chain is given with its context. Its specificity is unknown. This entry belongs to a study of siplizumab effects on memory and regulatory T cells. TCRdb keeps only in-frame clones here, not all; method: immunoSEQ multiplex PCR. The table lists 90,000 to 120,000 clones, 92% of them singletons. With 2 bases removed from V and 0 bases from J, the gap between germline ends came to 12 bases. CDR3 length equals 16 residues. Germline CDR1 SGHRS, CDR2 YFSETQ. Points from the study as a whole: Few alloreactive clones mapped to unstimulated subsets. About 75-97% of proliferating CD4+ or CD8+ clones had no assignable naive or memory phenotype. The average Treg-derived proportion among mappable alloreactive CD4+ clones was 65% to 80% with siplizumab versus 25% to 30% in controls.

This sequence was found in a human donor in good health. This rearrangement joins TRBV5-1 to TRBJ1-3, with no clear D. Sample: Tregs sorted from blood. CDR3 sequence (DNA): TGCGCCAGCAGCTTTCAGCCTACACTCTCTGGAAACACCATATATTTT. The encoded protein is CASSFQPTLSGNTIYF.